This T cell receptor (beta chain) came from a study of shared clonotypes between healthy human individuals. As for the study in general: CD8 memory received one plate per donor, CD8 naive two, CD4 memory three and CD4 naive three.

The junction had 3 bases not matched to a gene; V was cut back by 0 bases and J by 6 bases. The CDR3 runs to 16 residues. Germline V gives CDR1 MNHEY, CDR2 SVGAGI. The data were produced by immunoSEQ multiplex PCR, yet TCRdb's version contains in-frame clones alone and is incomplete. The table has some 2,500,000 clones, roughly 92% seen once. Study-level points and caveats: Sampling included only blood; tissue repertoires likely differ.

Donors were healthy HIV-negative adults without recent acute infections or vaccinations. Turning to this clone: Antigen unknown.

V gene TRBV6-5 combines with J gene TRBJ2-2; 11 bases line up with TRBD2. The TCR sequence derives from a man aged 18 to 29 in good health. Some clones in this sample may be carry-over from other donors' samples. The sample consisted of naive CD4+ T cells from PBMCs. Subset indicated: CD45RA+ positively selected. In nucleotides, the CDR3 is TGTGCCAGCAGTTACTCACTAGCGGGAGTTTCCGGGGAGCTGTTTTTT. The encoded protein is CASSYSLAGVSGELFF.